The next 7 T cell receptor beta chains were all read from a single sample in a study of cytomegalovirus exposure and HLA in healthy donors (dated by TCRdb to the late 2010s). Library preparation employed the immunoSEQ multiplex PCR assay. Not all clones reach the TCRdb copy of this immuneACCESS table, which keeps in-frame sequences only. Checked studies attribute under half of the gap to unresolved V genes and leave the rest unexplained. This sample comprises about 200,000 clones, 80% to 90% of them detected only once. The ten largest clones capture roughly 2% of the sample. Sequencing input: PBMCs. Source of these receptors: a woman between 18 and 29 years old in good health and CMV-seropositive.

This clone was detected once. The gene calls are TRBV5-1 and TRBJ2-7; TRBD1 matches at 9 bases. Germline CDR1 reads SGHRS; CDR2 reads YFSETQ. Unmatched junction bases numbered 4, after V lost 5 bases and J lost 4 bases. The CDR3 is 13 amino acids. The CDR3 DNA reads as TGCGCCAGCAGGGGACAGGGACCTTACGAGCAGTACTTC. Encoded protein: CASRGQGPYEQYF. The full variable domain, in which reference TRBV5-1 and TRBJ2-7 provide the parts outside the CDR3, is KAGVTQTPRYLIKTRGQQVTLSCSPISGHRSVSWYQQTPGQGLQFLFEYFSETQRNKGNFPGRFSGRQFSNSRSEMNVSTLELGDSALYLCASRGQGPYEQYFGPGTRLTVT.

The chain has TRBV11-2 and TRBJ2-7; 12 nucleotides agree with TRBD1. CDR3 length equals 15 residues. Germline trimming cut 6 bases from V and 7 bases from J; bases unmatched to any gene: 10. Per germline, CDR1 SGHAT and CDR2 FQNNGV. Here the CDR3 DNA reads TGTGCCAGCAGAAAACCGGGACAGGGGGCGCGGGAGCAGTACTTC. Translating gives CASRKPGQGAREQYF. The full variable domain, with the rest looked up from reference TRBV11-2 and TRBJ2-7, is EAGVAQSPRYKIIEKRQSVAFWCNPISGHATLYWYQQILGQGPKLLIQFQNNGVVDDSQLPKDRFSAERLKGVDSTLKIQPAKLEDSAVYLCASRKPGQGAREQYFGPGTRLTVT.

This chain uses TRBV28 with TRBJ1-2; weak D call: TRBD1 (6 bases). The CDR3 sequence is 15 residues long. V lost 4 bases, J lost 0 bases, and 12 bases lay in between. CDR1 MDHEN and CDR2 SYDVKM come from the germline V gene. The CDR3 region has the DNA TGTGCCAGCAGTTCCCCGGGACAAGCTAACTATGGCTACACCTTC. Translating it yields CASSSPGQANYGYTF.

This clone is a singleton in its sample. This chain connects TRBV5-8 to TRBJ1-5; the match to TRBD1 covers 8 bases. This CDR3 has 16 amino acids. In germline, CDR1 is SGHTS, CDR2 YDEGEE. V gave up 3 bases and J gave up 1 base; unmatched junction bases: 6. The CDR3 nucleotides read TGTGCCAGCAGCTCCCGCACAGGGGGAAGCAATCAGCCCCAGCATTTT. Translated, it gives CASSSRTGGSNQPQHF.

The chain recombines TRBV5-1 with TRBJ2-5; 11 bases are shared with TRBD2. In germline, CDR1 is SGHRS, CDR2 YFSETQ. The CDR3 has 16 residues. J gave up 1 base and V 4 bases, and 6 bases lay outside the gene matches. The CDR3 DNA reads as TGCGCCAGCAGCCAGGACGGGACTAGCGGCCAAGAGACCCAGTACTTC. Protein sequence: CASSQDGTSGQETQYF.

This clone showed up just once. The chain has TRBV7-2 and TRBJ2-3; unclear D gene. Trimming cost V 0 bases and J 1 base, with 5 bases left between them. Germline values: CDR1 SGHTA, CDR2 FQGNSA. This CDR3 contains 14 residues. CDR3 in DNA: TGTGCCAGCAGCTTAGCATCAGGCACAGATACGCAGTATTTT. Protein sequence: CASSLASGTDTQYF.

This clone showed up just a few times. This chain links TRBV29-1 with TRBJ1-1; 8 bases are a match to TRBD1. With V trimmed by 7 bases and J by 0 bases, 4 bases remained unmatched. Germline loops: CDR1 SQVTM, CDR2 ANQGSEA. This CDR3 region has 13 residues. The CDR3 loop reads CSAQGAMNTEAFF. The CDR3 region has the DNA TGCAGCGCCCAGGGGGCGATGAACACTGAAGCTTTCTTT.